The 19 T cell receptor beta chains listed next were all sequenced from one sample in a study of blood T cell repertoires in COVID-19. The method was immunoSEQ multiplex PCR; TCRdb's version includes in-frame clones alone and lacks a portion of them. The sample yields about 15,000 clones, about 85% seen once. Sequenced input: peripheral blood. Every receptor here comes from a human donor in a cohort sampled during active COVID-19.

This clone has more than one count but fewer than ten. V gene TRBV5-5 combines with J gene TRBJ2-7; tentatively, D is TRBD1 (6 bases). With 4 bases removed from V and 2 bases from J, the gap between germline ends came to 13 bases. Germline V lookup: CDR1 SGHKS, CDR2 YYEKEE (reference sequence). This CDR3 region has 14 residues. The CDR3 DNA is TGTGCCAGCAGCCCGGGACATATTACCTACGAGCAGTACTTC. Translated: CASSPGHITYEQYF.

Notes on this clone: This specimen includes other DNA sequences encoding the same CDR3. Written as DNA, the CDR3 is TGTGCCAGCAGTCTCACAGTGATGAACACTGAAGCTTTCTTT. Its protein is CASSLTVMNTEAFF. The rearrangement links TRBV28 to TRBJ1-1; D not certain. V was clipped by 5 bases and J by 0 bases, with 10 bases between them. This CDR3 is 14 amino acids long. The germline gives CDR1 MDHEN, CDR2 SYDVKM.

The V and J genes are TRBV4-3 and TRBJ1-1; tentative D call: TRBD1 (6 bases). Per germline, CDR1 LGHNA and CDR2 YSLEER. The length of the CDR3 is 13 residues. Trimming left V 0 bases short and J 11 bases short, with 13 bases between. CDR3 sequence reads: CASSQEPGQRAFF. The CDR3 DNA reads TGCGCCAGCAGCCAAGAACCGGGACAAAGGGCTTTCTTT.

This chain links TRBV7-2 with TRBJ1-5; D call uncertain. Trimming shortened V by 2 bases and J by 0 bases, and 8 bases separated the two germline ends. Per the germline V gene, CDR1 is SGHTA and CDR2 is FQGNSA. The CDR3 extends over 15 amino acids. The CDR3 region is CASSLYIDSNQPQHF. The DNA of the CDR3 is TGTGCCAGCAGCTTATACATTGATAGCAATCAGCCCCAGCATTTT. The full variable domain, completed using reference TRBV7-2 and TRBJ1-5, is GAGVSQSPSNKVTEKGKDVELRCDPISGHTALYWYRQSLGQGLEFLIYFQGNSAPDKSGLPSDRFSAERTGGSVSTLTIQRTQQEDSAVYLCASSLYIDSNQPQHFGDGTRLSIL.

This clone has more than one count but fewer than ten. The CDR3 DNA sequence: TGTGCCAGCAGTTTAATCGACAGGGGGCAATATCAGCCCCAGCATTTT. This sequence encodes CASSLIDRGQYQPQHF. This chain uses TRBV28 with TRBJ1-5; 10 bases map to TRBD1. The CDR3 runs to 16 residues. Germline V gene data show CDR1 as MDHEN and CDR2 as SYDVKM. The J segment lost 5 bases and the V segment lost 2 bases, leaving 6 bases of the junction unmatched. Full variable domain (missing parts from reference TRBV28 and TRBJ1-5): DVKVTQSSRYLVKRTGEKVFLECVQDMDHENMFWYRQDPGLGLRLIYFSYDVKMKEKGDIPEGYSVSREKKERFSLILESASTNQTSMYLCASSLIDRGQYQPQHFGDGTRLSIL.

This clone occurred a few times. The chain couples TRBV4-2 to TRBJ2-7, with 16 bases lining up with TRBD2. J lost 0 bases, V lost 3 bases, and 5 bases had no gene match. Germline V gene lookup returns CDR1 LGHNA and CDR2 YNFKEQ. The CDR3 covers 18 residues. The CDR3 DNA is TGTGCCAGCAGCCACGGGACTAGCGGGGGGGGCGCCTCCTACGAGCAGTACTTC. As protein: CASSHGTSGGGASYEQYF.

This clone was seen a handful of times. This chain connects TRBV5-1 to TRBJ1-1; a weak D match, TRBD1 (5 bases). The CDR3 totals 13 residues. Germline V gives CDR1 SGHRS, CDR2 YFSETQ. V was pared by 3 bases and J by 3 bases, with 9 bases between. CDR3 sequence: CASSSDTYTEAFF. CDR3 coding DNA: TGCGCCAGCAGCTCGGACACCTACACTGAAGCTTTCTTT.

In DNA form, the CDR3 reads TGTGCCAGCAGCTTATTTCCAGATCAGCCCCAGCATTTT. The encoded protein is CASSLFPDQPQHF. V gene TRBV7-9 combines with J gene TRBJ1-5; D is uncertain. CDR3 length: 13 residues. Trimming stripped 2 bases from V and 5 bases from J, with 7 bases between. CDR1 and CDR2 (germline): SEHNR, FQNEAQ (reference sequence).

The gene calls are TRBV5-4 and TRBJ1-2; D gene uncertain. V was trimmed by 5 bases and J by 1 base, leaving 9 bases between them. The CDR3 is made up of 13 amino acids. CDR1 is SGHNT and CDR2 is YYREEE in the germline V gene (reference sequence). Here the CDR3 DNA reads TGTGCCAGCAGTAACCGTAGTAACTATGGCTACACCTTC. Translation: CASSNRSNYGYTF.

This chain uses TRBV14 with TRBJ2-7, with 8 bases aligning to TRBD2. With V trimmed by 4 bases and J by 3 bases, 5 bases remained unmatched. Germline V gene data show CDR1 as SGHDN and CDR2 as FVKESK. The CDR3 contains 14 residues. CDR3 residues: CASSLFSGNYEQYF. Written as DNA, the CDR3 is TGTGCCAGCAGCCTGTTTAGCGGGAACTACGAGCAGTACTTC.

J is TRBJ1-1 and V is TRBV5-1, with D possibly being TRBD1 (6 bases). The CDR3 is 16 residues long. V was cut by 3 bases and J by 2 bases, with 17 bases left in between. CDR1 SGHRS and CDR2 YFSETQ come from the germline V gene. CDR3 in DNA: TGCGCCAGCAGCTCCGACCCCGGGACACTAAACACTGAAGCTTTCTTT. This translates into CASSSDPGTLNTEAFF.

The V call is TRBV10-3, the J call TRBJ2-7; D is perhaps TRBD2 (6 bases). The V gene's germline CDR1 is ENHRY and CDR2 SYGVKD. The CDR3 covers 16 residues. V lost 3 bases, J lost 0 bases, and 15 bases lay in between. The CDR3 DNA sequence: TGTGCCATCAGTGATTGGGACTCTAGGAGCTCCTACGAGCAGTACTTC. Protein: CAISDWDSRSSYEQYF.

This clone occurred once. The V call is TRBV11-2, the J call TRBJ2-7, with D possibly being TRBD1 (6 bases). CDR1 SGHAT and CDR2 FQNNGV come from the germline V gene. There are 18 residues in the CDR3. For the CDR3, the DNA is TGTGCGAGCTTCGTGAGGACAGAGGACTCCCGAGACTCCTACGAGCAGTACTTC. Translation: CASFVRTEDSRDSYEQYF.

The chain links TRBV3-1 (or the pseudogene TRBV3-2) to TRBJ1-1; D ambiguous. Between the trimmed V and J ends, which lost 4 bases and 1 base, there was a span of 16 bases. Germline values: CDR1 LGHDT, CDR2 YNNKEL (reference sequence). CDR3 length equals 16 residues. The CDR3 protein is CASSPRRGFRNTEAFF. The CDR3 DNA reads TGTGCCAGCAGCCCTCGGCGAGGGTTCAGGAACACTGAAGCTTTCTTT.

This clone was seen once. DNA for the CDR3: TGCGCCAGCGGACAGCGGGATACAGATACGCAGTATTTT. Protein sequence: CASGQRDTDTQYF. V and J are TRBV4-1 and TRBJ2-3, with a weak D call TRBD2 (7 bases). Germline CDR1 and CDR2: MGHRA and YSYEKL. The CDR3 runs 13 residues. The V end lost 8 bases, the J end lost 3 bases, and 12 bases lay between the germline ends.

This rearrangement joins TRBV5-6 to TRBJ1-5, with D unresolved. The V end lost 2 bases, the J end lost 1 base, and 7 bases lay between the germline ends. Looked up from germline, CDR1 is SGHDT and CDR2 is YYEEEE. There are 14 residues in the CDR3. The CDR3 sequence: CASSFYGSNQPQHF. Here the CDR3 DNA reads TGTGCCAGCAGCTTTTACGGGAGCAATCAGCCCCAGCATTTT.

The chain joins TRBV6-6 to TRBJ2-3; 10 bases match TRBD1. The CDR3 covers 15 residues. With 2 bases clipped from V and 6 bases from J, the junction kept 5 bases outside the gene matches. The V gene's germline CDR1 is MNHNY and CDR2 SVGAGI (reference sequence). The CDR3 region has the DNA TGTGCCAGCAGTTACCCGGGGACAGGGGATGATACGCAGTATTTT. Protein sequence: CASSYPGTGDDTQYF.

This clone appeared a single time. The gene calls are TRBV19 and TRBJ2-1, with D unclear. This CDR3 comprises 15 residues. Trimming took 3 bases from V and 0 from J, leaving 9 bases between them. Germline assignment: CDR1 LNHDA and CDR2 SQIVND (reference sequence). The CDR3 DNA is TGTGCCAGTAGTATTAGTCCAAGCTCCTACAATGAGCAGTTCTTC. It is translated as CASSISPSSYNEQFF.

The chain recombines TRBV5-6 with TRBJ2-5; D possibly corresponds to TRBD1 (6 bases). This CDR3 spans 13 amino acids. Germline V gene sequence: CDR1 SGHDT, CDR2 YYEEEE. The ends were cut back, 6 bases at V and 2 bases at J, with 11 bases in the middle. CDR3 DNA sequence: TGTGCCAGCAACCGGGACACACAAGAGACCCAGTACTTC. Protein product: CASNRDTQETQYF.